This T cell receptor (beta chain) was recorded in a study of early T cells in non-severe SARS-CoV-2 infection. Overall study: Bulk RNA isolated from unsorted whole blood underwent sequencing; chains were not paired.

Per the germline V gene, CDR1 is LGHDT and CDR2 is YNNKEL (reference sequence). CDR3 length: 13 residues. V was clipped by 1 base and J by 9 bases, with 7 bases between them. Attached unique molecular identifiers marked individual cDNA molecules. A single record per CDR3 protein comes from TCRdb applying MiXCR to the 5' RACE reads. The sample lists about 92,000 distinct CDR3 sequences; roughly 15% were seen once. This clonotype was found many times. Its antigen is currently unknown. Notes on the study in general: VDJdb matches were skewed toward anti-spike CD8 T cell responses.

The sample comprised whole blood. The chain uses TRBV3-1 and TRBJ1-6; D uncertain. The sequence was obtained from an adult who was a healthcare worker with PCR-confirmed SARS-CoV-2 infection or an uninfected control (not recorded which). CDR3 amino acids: CASSQGVVSPLHF. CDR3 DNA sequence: TGTGCCAGCAGCCAAGGGGTAGTTTCACCCCTCCACTTT.